The rows below give T cell receptor beta chains drawn from one sample of a study of OX40 agonist ivuxolimab in advanced cancers. Repertoires were generated with immunoSEQ multiplex PCR, while TCRdb's copy carries only in-frame clones and drops some. The sample lists around 64,000 clones, 91% occurring once. Sequenced material: CD4+ or CD8+ T cells sorted from blood, taken in a trial of the OX40 agonist ivuxolimab. The origin of the receptors is an adult with an advanced solid tumor such as melanoma, head and neck, liver or kidney cancer. CDR3s include the opening cysteine and the closing phenylalanine or tryptophan. The D gene is left open where the match is weak. Not all rows give a size; the values are once, few, many and, for expanded clones, a class.

TRBV25-1,.,TRBD2,TRBJ2-5,TGTGCCAGCAGTAAGTCGACTAGCGGCTTCCAAGAGACCCAGTACTTC,CASSKSTSGFQETQYF
TRBV5-1,few,.,TRBJ1-1,TGCGCCAGCAGCTCTATGGGGGGGAACACTGAAGCTTTCTTT,CASSSMGGNTEAFF
TRBV19,.,TRBD2,TRBJ2-5,TGTGCCAGTACCCTGGGGGGACTAGCGGAAGAGACCCAGTACTTC,CASTLGGLAEETQYF
TRBV27,.,.,TRBJ1-1,TGTGCCAGCAGGTCGGGGTATGAAGCTTTCTTT,CASRSGYEAFF
TRBV6-6,.,TRBD2,TRBJ2-7,TGTGCCAGCAGTTACCAAGCGGGGGACTACGAGCAGTACTTC,CASSYQAGDYEQYF
TRBV10-3,.,.,TRBJ2-7,TGTGCCATCAGTGAGTCGAGCGAGGGGGTCTACGAGCAGTACTTC,CAISESSEGVYEQYF
TRBV7-9,.,.,TRBJ1-4,TGTGCCAGCAGCTTATCCACAACTAATGAAAAACTGTTTTTT,CASSLSTTNEKLFF
TRBV27,.,.,TRBJ2-5,TGTGCCAGCAGCTCCGTCGCACCGGGACCCAGAGAGACCCAGTACTTC,CASSSVAPGPRETQYF
TRBV5-8,.,.,TRBJ2-1,TGTGCCAGCAGCTTGGGGGACGGATGGGACAATGAGCAGTTCTTC,CASSLGDGWDNEQFF
TRBV7-9,.,.,TRBJ1-4,TGTGCCAGCAACGGACAGCATCATGAAAAACTGTTTTTT,CASNGQHHEKLFF
TRBV5-6,.,TRBD1,TRBJ2-3,TGTGCCAGCAGCTTAGAGACAGGGCCAGATACGCAGTATTTT,CASSLETGPDTQYF
TRBV28,once,.,TRBJ2-3,TGTGCCAGCAGTTTAGAGACAGATACGCAGTATTTT,CASSLETDTQYF
TRBV20-1,.,.,TRBJ2-1,TGCAGTGCAGCCGGGGAGTATGAGCAGTTCTTC,CSAAGEYEQFF
TRBV28,.,TRBD2,TRBJ2-1,TGTGCCAGCACAAGCGGGAGGTTCTACAATGAGCAGTTCTTC,CASTSGRFYNEQFF
TRBV7-8,.,TRBD1,TRBJ2-1,TGTGCCACCATGGGGACAGGGGGCTTTAGCGGAGGGCCCGGCGATGAGCAGTTCTTC,CATMGTGGFSGGPGDEQFF
TRBV6-1,.,.,TRBJ2-7,TGTGCCAGCAGTGACTGGACCCGGTACGAGCAGTACTTC,CASSDWTRYEQYF
TRBV29-1,once,TRBD1,TRBJ2-3,TGCAGCGTGGGGGACAGGGGGAGATTTAGCACAGATACGCAGTATTTT,CSVGDRGRFSTDTQYF
TRBV29-1,.,.,TRBJ1-1,TGCAGCGTTGAAGGAGTCGGGGGGATTATGAACACTGAAGCTTTCTTT,CSVEGVGGIMNTEAFF
TRBV14,once,.,TRBJ2-7,TGTGCCAGCAGCCAAGACAGGACCTACGAGCAGTACTTC,CASSQDRTYEQYF
TRBV11-2,.,.,TRBJ1-6,TGTGCCAGCAGCAGTAATAATTCACCCCTCCACTTT,CASSSNNSPLHF
TRBV28,.,.,TRBJ1-1,TGTGCCAGCAGCTTAGACACGGCCCATGAAGCTTTCTTT,CASSLDTAHEAFF
TRBV29-1,.,.,TRBJ2-2,TGCAGCGTTGAATACGGAAACACCGGGGAGCTGTTTTTT,CSVEYGNTGELFF
TRBV15,.,.,TRBJ2-7,TGTGCCACCAGCAGAGAGGGACTCGGTCTACGCTACGAGCAGTACTTC,CATSREGLGLRYEQYF
TRBV28,.,.,TRBJ2-3,TGTGCCAGCATGAGACAGGCAACGAGAGGCACAGATACGCAGTATTTT,CASMRQATRGTDTQYF
TRBV11-1,.,TRBD2,TRBJ2-1,TGTGCCAGCAGCTTTAGCGGGAATGGTGACGGAGTGCAGTTCTTC,CASSFSGNGDGVQFF
TRBV5-1,.,TRBD2,TRBJ2-3,TGCGCCAGCAGCTTACAGCGGGAGGCTACAGATACGCAGTATTTT,CASSLQREATDTQYF
TRBV7-2,.,.,TRBJ2-5,TGTGCCAGCAGCTTAGCAGGCGAGACCCAGTACTTC,CASSLAGETQYF
TRBV10-2,.,.,TRBJ1-1,TGCGCCAGCAGACCGGGAGGGGGGACTGAAGCTTTCTTT,CASRPGGGTEAFF
TRBV5-6,.,TRBD2,TRBJ2-1,TGTGCCAGCAGCCCCATGGGACTAGTCTACAATGAGCAGTTCTTC,CASSPMGLVYNEQFF
TRBV11-1,once,TRBD1,TRBJ2-5,TGTGCCAGCAGCCAGGGACAGGGGGGATACCAAGAGACCCAGTACTTC,CASSQGQGGYQETQYF
TRBV19,.,TRBD1,TRBJ2-7,TGTGCCAGTAGTCCGGGACAGTCCTACGAGCAGTACTTC,CASSPGQSYEQYF
TRBV28,.,.,TRBJ2-3,TGTGCCAGCAGTTTAAGTACGGGCTCGAGCACAGATACGCAGTATTTT,CASSLSTGSSTDTQYF
TRBV2,few,.,TRBJ1-1,TGTGCCAGCAGTGAAGATTTAGGGGCCGAGAACACTGAAGCTTTCTTT,CASSEDLGAENTEAFF
TRBV15,.,TRBD1,TRBJ2-5,TGTGCCACCAGCAGAGCTTTCCGACAGGGATGCGAGACCCAGTACTTC,CATSRAFRQGCETQYF
TRBV28,.,TRBD2,TRBJ2-5,TGTGCCAGCAGGGAAGCGGGAGCAGGAGAGACCCAGTACTTC,CASREAGAGETQYF
TRBV10-2,few,.,TRBJ1-5,TGCGCCAGCAGTCAGGGGCCTTTCAATCAGCCCCAGCATTTT,CASSQGPFNQPQHF
TRBV19,.,TRBD2,TRBJ2-7,TGTGCCAGTAGTTTGGCGGGAGCCCCGTACGAGCAGTACTTC,CASSLAGAPYEQYF
TRBV7-3,.,TRBD2,TRBJ2-7,TGTGCCAGCAGCTTATATAGCGGGGCATCCTACGAGCAGTACTTC,CASSLYSGASYEQYF
TRBV6-6,.,.,TRBJ2-3,TGTGCCAGCAGAACGGGAGATACAGATACGCAGTATTTT,CASRTGDTDTQYF
TRBV4-2,.,.,TRBJ1-1,TGTGCCAGCAGCCAAGTGGTCGGTTTGGTCACTGAAGCTTTCTTT,CASSQVVGLVTEAFF
TRBV9,.,TRBD2,TRBJ2-3,TGTGCCAGCACTCCTAGCGGGAGGGCCGGCACAGATACGCAGTATTTT,CASTPSGRAGTDTQYF
TRBV7-8,.,.,TRBJ2-7,TGTGCCAGCAGCCCTAGTGGTTGGGAGACGATTTCGGAGCAGTACTTC,CASSPSGWETISEQYF
TRBV28,.,TRBD2,TRBJ2-1,TGTGCCAGCAGGGGCCCCTTAGCGGGAGGGCCTTCAAGCTCCTACAATGAGCAGTTCTTC,CASRGPLAGGPSSSYNEQFF